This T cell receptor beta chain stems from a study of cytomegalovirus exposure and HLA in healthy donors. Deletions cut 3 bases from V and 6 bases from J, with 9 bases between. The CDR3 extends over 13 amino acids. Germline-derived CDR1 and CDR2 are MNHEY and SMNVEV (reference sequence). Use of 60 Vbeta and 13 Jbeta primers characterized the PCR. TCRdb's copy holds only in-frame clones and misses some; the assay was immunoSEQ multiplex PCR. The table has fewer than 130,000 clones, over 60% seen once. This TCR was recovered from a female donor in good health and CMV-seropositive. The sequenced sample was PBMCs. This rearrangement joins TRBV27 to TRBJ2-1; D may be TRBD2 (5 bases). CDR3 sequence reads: CASSLGRGNEQFF. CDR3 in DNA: TGTGCCAGCAGTTTGGGGAGAGGCAATGAGCAGTTCTTC.